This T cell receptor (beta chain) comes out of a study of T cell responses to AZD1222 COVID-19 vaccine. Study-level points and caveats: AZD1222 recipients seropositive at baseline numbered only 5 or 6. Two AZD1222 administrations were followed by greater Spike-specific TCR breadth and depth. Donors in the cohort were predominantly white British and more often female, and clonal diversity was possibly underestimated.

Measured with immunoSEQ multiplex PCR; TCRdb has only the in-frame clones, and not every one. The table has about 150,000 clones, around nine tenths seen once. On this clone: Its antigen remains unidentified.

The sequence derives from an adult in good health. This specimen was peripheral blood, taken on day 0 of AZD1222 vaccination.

CDR3 coding DNA: TGTGCCAGCAGCTTAGGGGGGGGAGGTGTTGCACCCCTCCACTTT. Its protein is CASSLGGGGVAPLHF. The V and J genes are TRBV11-2 and TRBJ1-6; tentatively, D is TRBD1 (5 bases). V gave up 1 base and J gave up 11 bases, with 15 bases separating them. The CDR3 sequence is 15 residues long. The germline CDR1 and CDR2 sequences are SGHAT and FQNNGV.